What follows are 5 T cell receptor beta chains derived from one specimen sequenced in a study of T-cell reconstitution after alpha-beta-depleted transplantation in children. The TCRbeta library incorporated unique molecular identifiers. TCRdb passed the PCR reads through MiXCR, listing each CDR3 protein once. The sample yields a few hundred thousand distinct CDR3 sequences, about a tenth seen once. This specimen consisted of PBMCs from the stem cell graft donor, obtained from the stem cell graft. The source of these receptors is a human donor who donated a stem cell graft to a child with acute lymphoblastic leukemia.

This clonotype was seen a handful of times. CDR3 residues: CSAYDRGVSGANVLTF. Here the CDR3 DNA reads TGCAGTGCTTACGACAGGGGGGTATCTGGGGCCAACGTCCTGACTTTC. The V and J genes are TRBV20-1 and TRBJ2-6; TRBD1 aligns across 9 bases. The V segment lost 5 bases and the J segment 1 base; nucleotides outside the gene matches: 6. The germline CDR1 and CDR2 sequences are DFQATT and SNEGSKA (reference sequence). The CDR3 is 16 residues long.

Details on this clonotype: This clone may be a read error of a much larger clone one base away. This chain links TRBV5-5 with TRBJ2-7; no reliable D call. The CDR3 consists of 12 residues. Germline V gene sequence: CDR1 SGHKS, CDR2 YYEKEE (reference sequence). The DNA for the CDR3 is TGTGCCAGCCGCTTGGAAGGGCCGAGACAGTACTTC. Its protein is CASRLEGPRQYF.

V usage is TRBV7-6 and J usage is TRBJ1-3; no definite D call. From germline, CDR1 is SGHVS and CDR2 FNYEAQ. This CDR3 spans 15 amino acids. The ends were cut back, 5 bases at V and 2 bases at J, with 13 bases in the middle. CDR3 loop: CASSTNRNPGNTIYF. DNA of the CDR3: TGTGCCAGCAGCACTAACAGAAATCCTGGAAACACCATATATTTT. The variable domain in full, with the rest retrieved from reference TRBV7-6 and TRBJ1-3, is GAGVSQSPRYKVTKRGQDVALRCDPISGHVSLYWYRQALGQGPEFLTYFNYEAQQDKSGLPNDRFSAERPEGSISTLTIQRTEQRDSAMYRCASSTNRNPGNTIYFGEGSWLTVV.

This clonotype showed up many times. This chain joins TRBV12-3 or TRBV12-4 and TRBJ2-7; 11 positions agree with TRBD2. CDR3 size: 16 residues. The junction had 8 bases not matched to a gene; V was cut back by 2 bases and J by 5 bases. The CDR3 sequence: CASSLTLAGGYDEQYF. The CDR3 region has the DNA TGTGCCAGCAGTTTAACCCTAGCGGGAGGTTATGACGAGCAGTACTTC.

The rearrangement joins TRBV6-1 to TRBJ2-7, with 7 bases matching TRBD1. The germline V gene has CDR1 MNHNS and CDR2 SASEGT. The CDR3 length is 13 residues. Germline trimming cut 3 bases from V and 3 bases from J; bases unmatched to any gene: 2. CDR3 region: CASSDRQGYEQYF. The DNA of the CDR3 is TGTGCCAGCAGTGACCGACAGGGCTACGAGCAGTACTTC.